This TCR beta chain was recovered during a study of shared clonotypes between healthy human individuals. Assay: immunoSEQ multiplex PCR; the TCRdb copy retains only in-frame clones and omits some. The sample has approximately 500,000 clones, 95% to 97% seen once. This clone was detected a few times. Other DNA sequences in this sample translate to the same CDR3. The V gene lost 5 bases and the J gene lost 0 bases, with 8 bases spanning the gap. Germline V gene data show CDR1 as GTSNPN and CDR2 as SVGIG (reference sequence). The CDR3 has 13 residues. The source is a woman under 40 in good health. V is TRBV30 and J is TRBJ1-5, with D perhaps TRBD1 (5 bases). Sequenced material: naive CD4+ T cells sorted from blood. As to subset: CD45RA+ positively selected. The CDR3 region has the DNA TGTGCCTGGTCGCAGGGTAGCAATCAGCCCCAGCATTTT. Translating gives CAWSQGSNQPQHF.